These 23 T cell receptor beta chains came from one sample sequenced in a study of T cell clonality in common variable immunodeficiency. Produced via immunoSEQ multiplex PCR; TCRdb's table is partial and in-frame only. The sample offers more than 30,000 clones and no singletons, the top ten holding 0.95%. Sequencing was done on a sample of peripheral blood mononuclear cells. The receptors were sampled from a person between 18 and 75 years old in good health.

This clone was picked up many times. The read finishes 3 residues shy of the CDR3 end, and the germline J gene is used to complete it. The J gene is TRBJ2-3, the V gene TRBV18; TRBD2 agrees at 8 bases. Unmatched junction bases numbered 7, after V lost 3 bases and J lost 2 bases. The CDR3 runs to 16 residues. In germline, CDR1 is KGHSH, CDR2 LQKENI. CDR3 in amino acids: CASSPQAGAYTDTQYF. CDR3 bases read: TGTGCCAGCTCACCTCAAGCGGGGGCCTACACAGATACG.

This clone showed up many times. The sequence runs out 3 residues before the end of the CDR3; the remainder is reconstructed from the germline J gene. The J gene is TRBJ2-5, the V gene TRBV12-3 or TRBV12-4; 9 bases fit TRBD2. The CDR3 runs 16 residues. Trimming at V came to 5 bases and at J to 1 base, leaving 8 bases not matched to a gene. The part of the CDR3 DNA that was read is TGTGCCAGCAGTCCCCGACTAGCGGAGCTCCAAGAGACC. This encodes CASSPRLAELQET. The entire CDR3 reads CASSPRLAELQETQYF.

This clone was found many times. The DNA read from the CDR3 is TGTGCCAGCAATTTAGCGTTATCCTACAATGAG. Translated: CASNLALSYNE. The entire CDR3 reads CASNLALSYNEQFF. The V and J genes are TRBV6-2 or TRBV6-3 and TRBJ2-1; weak D call: TRBD2 (5 bases). The read ends 3 residues shy of where the CDR3 ends; the end is completed using the germline J gene. V was cut by 7 bases and J by 1 base, with 11 bases left in between. Germline V CDR1 and CDR2: MNHEY, SVGEGT. The CDR3 extends over 14 amino acids.

This clone has at least ten counts. The junction shows a germline mismatch at one end, possibly a read error. The CDR3 goes on 3 residues after the read ends, and that part is filled in from the germline J gene. J is TRBJ1-2 and V is TRBV4-2; TRBD1 aligns across 7 bases. This CDR3 has 15 residues. Germline V gene sequence: CDR1 LGHNA, CDR2 YNFKEQ. CDR3 bases read: TGCGCCAGCAGCCAATCCAGGGGGTGGCAAAATGGC. Translated: CASSQSRGWQNG. The whole CDR3 protein is CASSQSRGWQNGYTF.

As regards this clone: The CDR3 extends 3 residues past the end of the read, so its final part is completed from the germline J gene. This sequence joins TRBV11-2 and TRBJ2-1; 7 bases line up with TRBD1. Trimming cost V 5 bases and J 2 bases; bases outside gene matches: 6. The CDR3 is 15 amino acids. CDR1 is SGHAT and CDR2 is FQNNGV in the germline V gene. Here the CDR3 reads CASSLRDRTYNEQFF. CDR3 bases read: TGTGCCAGCAGCCTCAGGGACAGAACCTACAATGAG.

This clone was picked up many times. The sequence runs out 3 residues before the end of the CDR3; the remainder is reconstructed from the germline J gene. V usage is TRBV6-2 or TRBV6-3 and J usage is TRBJ2-2; TRBD1 matches at 7 bases. Germline loops: CDR1 MNHEY, CDR2 SVGEGT. Germline trimming cut 6 bases from V and 1 base from J; bases unmatched to any gene: 5. The CDR3 runs 15 residues. The CDR3 DNA, read in part, is TGTGCCAGCAGGGTGGGGACAGAGAACACCGGGGAG. The encoded protein is CASRVGTENTGE. The whole CDR3 sequence is CASRVGTENTGELFF.

This clone was recorded at least ten times. The observed sequence ends 3 residues before the CDR3 terminus, with the missing tail filled in from the germline J gene. The chain carries TRBV27 and TRBJ2-1; weak D call: TRBD2 (6 bases). This CDR3 has 16 amino acids. Germline CDR1 is MNHEY and CDR2 is SMNVEV (reference sequence). V was trimmed by 3 bases and J by 0 bases, leaving 12 bases between them. The CDR3 bases that were read are TGTGCCAGCAGTTTTACAACTAGCCTCTCCTACAATGAG. Its protein product is CASSFTTSLSYNE. The entire CDR3 protein reads CASSFTTSLSYNEQFF.

This clone appeared many times. The chain's CDR3 is CASSTRLATQYF. CDR3 DNA (partial): TGTGCCAGCAGCACGCGACTAGCTACG. V and J are TRBV13 and TRBJ2-3; 7 bases line up with TRBD2. Read data end 3 residues before the CDR3 end; the end is taken from the germline J gene. Germline CDR1 PRHDT, CDR2 FYEKMQ (reference sequence). This CDR3 comprises 12 residues. V lost 5 bases and J lost 8; bases outside the gene matches: 4.

This clone was detected many times. The observed sequence ends 3 residues before the CDR3 terminus, with the missing tail filled in from the germline J gene. This rearrangement joins TRBV6-2 or TRBV6-3 to TRBJ2-1, with 7 nucleotides matching TRBD2. Trimming cost V 7 bases and J 5 bases; bases outside gene matches: 17. Germline-derived CDR1 and CDR2 are MNHEY and SVGEGT. The CDR3 runs 17 residues. The CDR3 sequence is CASTSTSPYTLHNEQFF. Incomplete CDR3 DNA: TGTGCCAGCACCTCGACTAGCCCCTACACACTGCACAATGAG.

The sample holds many counts of this clone. The read halts 3 residues ahead of the CDR3 end, with the missing end drawn from the germline J gene. The chain couples TRBV20-1 to TRBJ2-7, with a tentative D call TRBD1 (5 bases). The germline V gene has CDR1 DFQATT and CDR2 SNEGSKA (reference sequence). V was shortened by 0 bases and J by 5 bases, with 14 bases between the two germline ends. This CDR3 comprises 14 residues. CDR3 DNA, as far as it was read: TGCAGTGCTAGAGATAGGCAGGGAAGGGACGAG. It yields the protein CSARDRQGRDE. The entire CDR3 protein reads CSARDRQGRDEQYF.

This clone occurred many times. The read ends 3 residues before the CDR3 terminus; that terminus is restored from the germline J gene. The chain employs TRBV18 and TRBJ2-2, with TRBD2 matching 15 bases. CDR1 KGHSH and CDR2 LQKENI come from the germline V gene. Trimming took 0 bases from V and 7 from J; bases not matched to a gene: 6. The CDR3 contains 18 residues. CDR3: CASSPPGLAGGQYGELFF. The CDR3 bases that were read are TGTGCCAGCTCACCACCGGGACTAGCGGGAGGACAGTACGGGGAG.

Many counts were recorded for this clone. The CDR3 DNA, read in part, is TGCAGTGCTAGAGATCCCCAGAGCTCCTACAATGAG. It translates to CSARDPQSSYNE. The CDR3 in full is CSARDPQSSYNEQFF. The V gene is TRBV20-1, the J gene TRBJ2-1; D remains ambiguous. The read stops 3 residues short of the end of the CDR3; the missing end is completed from the germline J gene. Germline loops: CDR1 DFQATT, CDR2 SNEGSKA (reference sequence). V shed 0 bases and J shed 0 bases, with 9 bases lying between them. The CDR3 is 15 residues long.

At least ten counts were recorded for this clone. The read ends 3 residues early relative to the CDR3; the germline J gene fills the gap. The chain employs TRBV4-1 and TRBJ2-3; the D gene could be TRBD1 or TRBD2 (5 bases each). Trimming took off 1 base at V and 1 base at J, with 9 bases between the two ends. Germline V gives CDR1 MGHRA, CDR2 YSYEKL. This CDR3 has 15 amino acids. The CDR3 spells CASSQGRGGTDTQYF. The sequenced CDR3 bases are TGCGCCAGCAGCCAAGGGAGAGGGGGCACAGATACG.

This clone was recorded many times. Other DNA sequences in the sample encode the same CDR3. CDR3 bases read: TGTGCCAGCTCACCGAGGACAGACACTGAA. This encodes CASSPRTDTE. The CDR3 in full is CASSPRTDTEAFF. The V gene is TRBV18, the J gene TRBJ1-1; D possibly corresponds to TRBD1 (6 bases). The sequence runs out 3 residues before the end of the CDR3; the remainder is reconstructed from the germline J gene. The length of the CDR3 is 13 residues. V was pared by 3 bases and J by 3 bases, with 8 bases between. Germline CDR1 is KGHSH and CDR2 is LQKENI.

This clone came up many times. The CDR3 is cut off 3 residues early in the read; its end comes from the germline J gene. The chain recombines TRBV29-1 with TRBJ2-2, with D tentatively TRBD2 (7 bases). Germline V gene lookup returns CDR1 SQVTM and CDR2 ANQGSEA. Trimming removed 8 bases at V and 0 bases at J, with 22 bases between. The length of the CDR3 is 17 residues. CDR3 in amino acids: CSPGGLRALTNTGELFF. CDR3 bases read: TGCAGCCCGGGGGGCCTCAGGGCTCTAACGAACACCGGGGAG.

There are many counts of this clone. The read comes to an end 3 residues before the CDR3 does, leaving the germline J gene to fill in the end. The V call is TRBV30, the J call TRBJ1-6; D may be TRBD1 (5 bases). The ends were cut back, 0 bases at V and 9 bases at J, with 12 bases in the middle. Germline assignment: CDR1 GTSNPN and CDR2 SVGIG (reference sequence). This CDR3 is built from 14 residues. The CDR3 loop is CAWSVSGRSSPLHF. The DNA read from the CDR3 is TGTGCCTGGAGTGTCTCAGGGCGGTCTTCACCC.

This clone has at least ten counts. Coverage ceases 3 residues before the CDR3 finishes, and the germline J gene fills in the end. J is TRBJ1-5 and V is TRBV20-1; no clear D. V lost 6 bases to trimming and J lost 4 bases, with 16 bases between them. CDR1 is DFQATT, CDR2 SNEGSKA, per germline (reference sequence). The CDR3 spans 14 residues. Incomplete CDR3 DNA: TGCAGTGCCCTTGGCGGGCCCCCTAATCAGCCC. Its translation is CSALGGPPNQP. The whole CDR3 sequence is CSALGGPPNQPQHF.

This clone was observed many times. The read falls 3 residues short of the CDR3 end, and the missing part is taken from the germline J gene. This rearrangement joins TRBV12-3 or TRBV12-4 to TRBJ1-4, with TRBD1 as a possible D gene (5 bases). V gave up 3 bases and J gave up 7 bases, with 12 bases separating them. CDR3 length equals 14 residues. CDR3 protein: CASSLSRVGEKLFF. The sequenced CDR3 bases are TGTGCCAGCAGTTTGAGCAGGGTTGGTGAAAAA.

This clone has at least ten counts. Read sequence stops 3 residues before the CDR3 end, and the germline J gene provides the missing end. The chain is built from TRBV7-9 and TRBJ2-6; D remains unclear. V was trimmed by 7 bases and J by 5 bases, leaving 9 bases between them. CDR1 is SEHNR, CDR2 FQNEAQ, per germline (reference sequence). The CDR3 sequence is 13 residues long. CDR3 loop: CASTYARANVLTF. CDR3 DNA, as far as it was read: TGTGCCAGCACCTACGCCCGGGCCAACGTC.

This clone was recorded at least ten times. The read ends 3 residues early relative to the CDR3; the germline J gene fills the gap. V usage is TRBV5-4 and J usage is TRBJ2-6; D is unclear. The CDR3 runs 15 residues. Per the germline V gene, CDR1 is SGHNT and CDR2 is YYREEE (reference sequence). Trimming took 1 base from V and 0 from J, leaving 5 bases between them. CDR3 region: CASSLSLSGANVLTF. CDR3 DNA (partial): TGTGCCAGCAGCTTGTCCCTCTCTGGGGCCAACGTC.

This clone was recorded at least ten times. Read coverage stops 3 residues before the CDR3 terminus; the germline J gene supplies the remainder. The chain combines TRBV19 with TRBJ1-1; TRBD1 matches at 7 bases. The CDR3 is 12 amino acids. Germline V gives CDR1 LNHDA, CDR2 SQIVND (reference sequence). Trimming took 9 bases from V and 3 from J; bases not matched to a gene: 4. The sequenced CDR3 bases are TGTGCCAGCCGACAGGGCTACACTGAA. Translating gives CASRQGYTE. The CDR3 in full is CASRQGYTEAFF.

This clone showed up many times. The read is 3 residues too short to cover the CDR3 end, so that end is filled in from the germline J gene. This chain links TRBV19 with TRBJ1-5; D is undetermined. Germline CDR1 reads LNHDA; CDR2 reads SQIVND (reference sequence). The CDR3 is made up of 17 amino acids. Between the trimmed V and J ends, which lost 1 base and 0 bases, there was a span of 13 bases. The chain's CDR3 is CASSIVRADYSNQPQHF. CDR3 DNA, as far as it was read: TGTGCCAGTAGTATAGTGCGGGCAGACTATAGCAATCAGCCC.

This clone was observed many times. The read terminates 3 residues ahead of where the CDR3 ends, so the germline J gene completes it. The J gene is TRBJ2-1, the V gene TRBV20-1; 11 positions agree with TRBD2. Germline V CDR1 and CDR2: DFQATT, SNEGSKA (reference sequence). This CDR3 spans 14 amino acids. V lost 6 bases to trimming and J lost 5 bases; unmatched junction nucleotides: 6. CDR3 sequence reads: CSAPGTSGDNEQFF. The covered CDR3 bases are TGCAGTGCCCCCGGGACTAGCGGAGACAATGAG.